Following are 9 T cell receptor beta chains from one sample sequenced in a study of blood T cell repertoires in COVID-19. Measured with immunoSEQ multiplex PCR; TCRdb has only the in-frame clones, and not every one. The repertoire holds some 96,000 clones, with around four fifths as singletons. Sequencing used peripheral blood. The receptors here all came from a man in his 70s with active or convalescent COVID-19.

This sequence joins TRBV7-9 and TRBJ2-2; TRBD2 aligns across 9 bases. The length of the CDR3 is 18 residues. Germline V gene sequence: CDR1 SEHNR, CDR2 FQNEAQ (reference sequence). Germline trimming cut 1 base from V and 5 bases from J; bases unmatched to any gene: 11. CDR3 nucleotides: TGTGCCAGCAGCTTAGTCCCTCCAGCGGGAGGCGGAACCGGGGAGCTGTTTTTT. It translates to CASSLVPPAGGGTGELFF.

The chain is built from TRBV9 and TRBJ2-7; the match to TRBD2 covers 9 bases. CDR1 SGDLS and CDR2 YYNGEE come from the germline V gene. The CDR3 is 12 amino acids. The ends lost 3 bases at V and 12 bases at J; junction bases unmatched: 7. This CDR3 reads CASSGGRGGMYF. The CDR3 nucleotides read TGTGCCAGCAGCGGCGGGAGGGGAGGCATGTACTTC.

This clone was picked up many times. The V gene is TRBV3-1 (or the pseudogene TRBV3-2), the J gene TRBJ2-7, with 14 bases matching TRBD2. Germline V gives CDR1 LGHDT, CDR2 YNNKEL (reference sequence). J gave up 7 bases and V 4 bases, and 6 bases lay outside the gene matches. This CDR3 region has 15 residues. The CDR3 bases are TGTGCCAGCAGCCCGGGGACTAGCGGGAGTCGGGAGCAGTACTTC. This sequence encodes CASSPGTSGSREQYF.

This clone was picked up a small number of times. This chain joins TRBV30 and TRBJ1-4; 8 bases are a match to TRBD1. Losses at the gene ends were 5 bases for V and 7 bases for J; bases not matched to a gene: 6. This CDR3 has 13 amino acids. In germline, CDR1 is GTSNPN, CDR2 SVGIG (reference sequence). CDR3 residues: CAWSGGLREKLFF. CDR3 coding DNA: TGTGCCTGGTCAGGGGGCTTACGTGAAAAACTGTTTTTT.

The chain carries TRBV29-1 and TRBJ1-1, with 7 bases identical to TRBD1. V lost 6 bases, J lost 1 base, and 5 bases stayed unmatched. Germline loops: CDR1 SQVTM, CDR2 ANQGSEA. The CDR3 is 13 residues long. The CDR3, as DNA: TGCAGCGTCTGGGACAGCGGGAACACTGAAGCTTTCTTT. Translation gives CSVWDSGNTEAFF.

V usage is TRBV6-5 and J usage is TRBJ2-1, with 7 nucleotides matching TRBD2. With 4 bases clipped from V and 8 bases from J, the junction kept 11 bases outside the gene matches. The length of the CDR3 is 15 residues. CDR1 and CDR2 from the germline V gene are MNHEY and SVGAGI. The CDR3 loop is CASSFPRTSTDEQFF. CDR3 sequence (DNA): TGTGCCAGCAGTTTCCCCCGGACTAGTACGGATGAGCAGTTCTTC.

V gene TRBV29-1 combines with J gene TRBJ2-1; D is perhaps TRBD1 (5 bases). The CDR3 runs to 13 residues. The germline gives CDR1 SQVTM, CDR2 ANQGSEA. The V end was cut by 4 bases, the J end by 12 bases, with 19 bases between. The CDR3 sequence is CSVAFPGRVGQFF. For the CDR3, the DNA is TGCAGCGTTGCTTTTCCGGGCAGGGTAGGGCAGTTCTTC.

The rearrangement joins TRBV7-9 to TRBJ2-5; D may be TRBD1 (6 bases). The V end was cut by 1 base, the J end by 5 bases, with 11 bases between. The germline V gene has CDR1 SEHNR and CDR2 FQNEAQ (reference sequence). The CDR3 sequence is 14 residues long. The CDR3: CASSLGRGWETQYF. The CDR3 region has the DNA TGTGCCAGCAGCTTAGGCAGGGGATGGGAGACCCAGTACTTC.

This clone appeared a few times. The CDR3 sequence is CASSPGTSGPYEQYF. The DNA of the CDR3 is TGTGCCAGCAGCCCCGGCACTAGCGGTCCCTACGAGCAGTACTTC. The J gene is TRBJ2-7, the V gene TRBV7-9; 8 positions match TRBD2. After removal of 5 bases from V and 2 bases from J, the junction contained 8 bases not matched to a gene. The CDR3 is made up of 15 amino acids. Germline CDR1 is SEHNR and CDR2 is FQNEAQ (reference sequence).